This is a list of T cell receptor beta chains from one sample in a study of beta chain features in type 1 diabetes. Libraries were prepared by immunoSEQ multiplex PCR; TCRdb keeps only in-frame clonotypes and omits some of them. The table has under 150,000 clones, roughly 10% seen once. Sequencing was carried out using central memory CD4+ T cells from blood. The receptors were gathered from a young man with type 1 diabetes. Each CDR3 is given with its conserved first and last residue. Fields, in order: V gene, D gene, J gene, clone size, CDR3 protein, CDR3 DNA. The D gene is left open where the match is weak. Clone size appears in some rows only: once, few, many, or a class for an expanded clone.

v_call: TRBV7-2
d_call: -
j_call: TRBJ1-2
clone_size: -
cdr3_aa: CASSLGAVPSGYTF
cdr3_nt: TGTGCCAGCAGCTTAGGAGCGGTCCCGTCGGGCTACACCTTC

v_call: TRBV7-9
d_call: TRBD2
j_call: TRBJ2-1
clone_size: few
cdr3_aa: CASSSGGYNEQFF
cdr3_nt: TGTGCCAGCAGTAGCGGGGGGTACAATGAGCAGTTCTTC

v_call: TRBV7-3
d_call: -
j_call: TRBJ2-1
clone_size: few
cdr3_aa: CASSLVAGAEQFF
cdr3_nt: TGTGCCAGCAGCCTAGTGGCAGGGGCTGAGCAGTTCTTC

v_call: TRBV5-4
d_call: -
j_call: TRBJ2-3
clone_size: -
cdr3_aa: CASSLPGTDTQYF
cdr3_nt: TGTGCCAGCAGCTTGCCGGGGACAGATACGCAGTATTTT

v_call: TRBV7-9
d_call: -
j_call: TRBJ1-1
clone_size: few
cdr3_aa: CASSRESTNTEAFF
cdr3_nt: TGTGCCAGCAGCCGAGAGAGCACCAACACTGAAGCTTTCTTT

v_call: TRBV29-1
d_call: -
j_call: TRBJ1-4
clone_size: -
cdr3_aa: CSVVTDNEKLFF
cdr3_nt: TGCAGCGTTGTTACAGATAATGAAAAACTGTTTTTT

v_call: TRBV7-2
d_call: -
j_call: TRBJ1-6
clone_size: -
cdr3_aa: CASSREGHPRGSPLHF
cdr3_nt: TGTGCCAGCAGCCGAGAAGGCCACCCAAGAGGTTCACCCCTCCACTTT

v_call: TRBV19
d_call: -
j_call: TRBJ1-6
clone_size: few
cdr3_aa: CASSLAQGSSPLHF
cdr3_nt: TGTGCCAGTAGTCTTGCCCAGGGGAGTTCACCCCTCCACTTT

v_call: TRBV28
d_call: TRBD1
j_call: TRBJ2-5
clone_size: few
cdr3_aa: CASSLGGQGLETQYF
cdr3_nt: TGTGCCAGCAGTTTGGGGGGACAGGGTCTTGAGACCCAGTACTTC

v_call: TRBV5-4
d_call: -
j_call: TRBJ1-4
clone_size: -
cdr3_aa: CASSLTGWDEKLFF
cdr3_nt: TGTGCCAGCAGCTTGACAGGGTGGGACGAAAAACTGTTTTTT

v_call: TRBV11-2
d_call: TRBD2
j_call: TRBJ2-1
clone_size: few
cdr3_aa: CASRTISGGTYNEQFF
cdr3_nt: TGTGCCAGCAGAACCATTAGCGGGGGGACCTACAATGAGCAGTTCTTC

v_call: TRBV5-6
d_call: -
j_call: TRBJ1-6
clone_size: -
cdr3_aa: CASSNYIGSPLHF
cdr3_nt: TGTGCCAGCAGCAACTATATCGGGTCACCCCTCCACTTT

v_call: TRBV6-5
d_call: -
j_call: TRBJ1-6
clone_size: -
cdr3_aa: CASSYEVITSPLHF
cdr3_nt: TGTGCCAGCAGTTACGAGGTCATAACTTCACCCCTCCACTTT

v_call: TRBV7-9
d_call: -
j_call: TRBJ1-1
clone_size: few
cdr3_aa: CASSQESEARVAFF
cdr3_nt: TGTGCCAGCAGCCAAGAGTCTGAGGCCCGCGTAGCTTTCTTT

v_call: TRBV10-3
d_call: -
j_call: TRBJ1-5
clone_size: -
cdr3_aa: CAISGGQTFNQPQHF
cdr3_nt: TGTGCCATCAGCGGTGGACAGACTTTCAATCAGCCCCAGCATTTT

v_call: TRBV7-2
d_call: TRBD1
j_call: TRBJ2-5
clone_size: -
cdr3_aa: CASNSGQGWEETQYF
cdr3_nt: TGTGCCAGCAACTCCGGACAGGGATGGGAAGAGACCCAGTACTTC

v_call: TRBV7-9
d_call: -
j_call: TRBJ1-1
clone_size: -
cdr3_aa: CASSPDRHWNTEAFF
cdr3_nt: TGTGCCAGCAGTCCTGACAGACATTGGAACACTGAAGCTTTCTTT

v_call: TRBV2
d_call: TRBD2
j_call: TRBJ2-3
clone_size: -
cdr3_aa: CASKTSGGSDTQYF
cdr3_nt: TGTGCCAGCAAGACTAGCGGGGGGTCAGATACGCAGTATTTT

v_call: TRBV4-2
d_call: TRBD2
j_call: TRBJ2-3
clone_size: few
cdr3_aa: CASSSTSGGADTQYF
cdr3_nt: TGTGCCAGCAGCTCCACCAGCGGGGGGGCAGATACGCAGTATTTT

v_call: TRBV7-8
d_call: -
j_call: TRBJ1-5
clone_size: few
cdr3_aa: CASSPLSRGNQPQHF
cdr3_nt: TGTGCCAGCAGCCCCCTAAGTCGGGGTAATCAGCCCCAGCATTTT

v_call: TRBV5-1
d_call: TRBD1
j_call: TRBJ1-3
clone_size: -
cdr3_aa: CASRPQGAGNTIYF
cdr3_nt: TGCGCCAGCAGACCGCAGGGGGCTGGAAACACCATATATTTT

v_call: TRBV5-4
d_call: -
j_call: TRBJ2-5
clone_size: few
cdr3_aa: CASSFGGRWETQYF
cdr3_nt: TGTGCCAGCAGCTTTGGAGGACGCTGGGAGACCCAGTACTTC

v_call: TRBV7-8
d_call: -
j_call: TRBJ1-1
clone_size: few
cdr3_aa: CASSLALSTEAFF
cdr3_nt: TGTGCCAGCAGCTTAGCCCTATCCACTGAAGCTTTCTTT

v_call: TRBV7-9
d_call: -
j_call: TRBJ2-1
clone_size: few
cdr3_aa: CASSPGVGTPGPYYNEQFF
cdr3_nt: TGTGCCAGCAGCCCGGGGGTGGGCACCCCGGGACCCTACTACAATGAGCAGTTCTTC

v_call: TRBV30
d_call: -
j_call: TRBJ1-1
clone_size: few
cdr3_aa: CAWSWQGQAFF
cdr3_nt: TGTGCCTGGAGTTGGCAGGGCCAAGCTTTCTTT

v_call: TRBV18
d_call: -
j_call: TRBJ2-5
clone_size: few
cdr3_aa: CASSPGQKETQYF
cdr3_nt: TGTGCCAGCTCACCTGGACAAAAAGAGACCCAGTACTTC

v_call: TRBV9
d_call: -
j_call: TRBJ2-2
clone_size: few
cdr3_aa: CASSVGATGELFF
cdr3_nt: TGTGCCAGCAGCGTTGGAGCCACCGGGGAGCTGTTTTTT

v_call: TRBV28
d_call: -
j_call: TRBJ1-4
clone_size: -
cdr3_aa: CASSPSTEINEKLFF
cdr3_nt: TGTGCCAGCAGTCCCTCGACAGAAATTAATGAAAAACTGTTTTTT

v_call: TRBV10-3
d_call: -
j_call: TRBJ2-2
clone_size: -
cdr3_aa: CAISESSGWVTGELFF
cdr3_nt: TGTGCCATCAGTGAATCATCAGGGTGGGTTACCGGGGAGCTGTTTTTT

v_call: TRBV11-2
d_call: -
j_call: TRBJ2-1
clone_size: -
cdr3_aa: CASSPSSYNEQFF
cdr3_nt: TGTGCCAGCAGCCCGAGCTCCTACAATGAGCAGTTCTTC

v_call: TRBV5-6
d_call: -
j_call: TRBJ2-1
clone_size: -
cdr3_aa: CASSRAHSNEQFF
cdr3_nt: TGTGCCAGCAGCCGAGCCCACTCCAATGAGCAGTTCTTC

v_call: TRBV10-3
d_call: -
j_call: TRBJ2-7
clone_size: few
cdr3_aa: CAIGQAIYEQYF
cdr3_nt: TGTGCCATCGGTCAAGCTATCTACGAGCAGTACTTC

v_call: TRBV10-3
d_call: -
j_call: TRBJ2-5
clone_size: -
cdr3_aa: CAIKGGATQETQYF
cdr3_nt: TGTGCCATCAAGGGCGGGGCGACCCAAGAGACCCAGTACTTC